This T cell receptor beta chain stems from a study of T cells in Graves' hyperthyroidism and ophthalmopathy. Authors of the study amplified TCR beta CDR3 regions from RNA transcripts. First-round RT-PCR targeting the TCR CDR3 was performed with the HTBI primer set. TCRdb reprocessed the multiplex PCR reads via MiXCR and lists one record per CDR3 protein. Of approximately 610,000 distinct CDR3 sequences in the sample, roughly 15% were seen once. Study findings and constraints: Expanded thyroid clonotypes (above 0.001) were mostly also found in blood.

Only a few counts were recorded for this clonotype. Antigen specificity is unknown. The clonotype comes from a woman in her thirties or forties with Graves' ophthalmopathy. Source material: blood.

CDR3 residues: CAISPAVGELFF. Here the CDR3 DNA reads TGTGCCATCAGTCCGGCCGTCGGGGAGCTGTTTTTT. The chain employs TRBV10-3 and TRBJ2-2; D call uncertain. V was clipped by 5 bases and J by 7 bases, with 8 bases between them. CDR1 and CDR2 (germline): ENHRY, SYGVKD. The CDR3 totals 12 residues.